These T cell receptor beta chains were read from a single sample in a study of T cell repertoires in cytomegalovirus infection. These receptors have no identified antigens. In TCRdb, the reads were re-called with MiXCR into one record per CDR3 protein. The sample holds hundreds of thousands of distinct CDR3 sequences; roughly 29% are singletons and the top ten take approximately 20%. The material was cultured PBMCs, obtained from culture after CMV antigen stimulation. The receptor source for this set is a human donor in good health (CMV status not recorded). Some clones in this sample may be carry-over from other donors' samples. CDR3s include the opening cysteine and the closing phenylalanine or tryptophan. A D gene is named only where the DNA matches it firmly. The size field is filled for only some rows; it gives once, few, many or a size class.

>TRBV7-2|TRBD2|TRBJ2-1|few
TGTGCCAGCAGCTCCCTAGCGGGAAGTGAGCAGTTCTTC
CASSSLAGSEQFF
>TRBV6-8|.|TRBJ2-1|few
TGTGCCAGCAGTTCGGGTGGTATTGAGCAGTTCTTC
CASSSGGIEQFF
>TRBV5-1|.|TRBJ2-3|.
TGCGCCAGCAGCTTGGATCTGGGAAGCACAGATACGCAGTATTTT
CASSLDLGSTDTQYF
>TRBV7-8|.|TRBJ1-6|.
TGTGCCAGCAGCCCAAGAGGCGGGGGTGGGAAGGATTCACCCCTCCACTTT
CASSPRGGGGKDSPLHF
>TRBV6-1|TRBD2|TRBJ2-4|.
TGTGCCAGCCGAGGTGCGGGGGGTCAGTACTTC
CASRGAGGQYF
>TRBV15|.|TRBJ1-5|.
TGTGCCACCAGCACTGGACAGTATAGCAATCAGCCCCAGCATTTT
CATSTGQYSNQPQHF
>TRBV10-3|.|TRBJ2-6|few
TGTGCCATCAGTGAACCGAGGGGAGGACCCTTCTCTGGGGCCAACGTCCTGACTTTC
CAISEPRGGPFSGANVLTF
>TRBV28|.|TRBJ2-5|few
TGTGCCAGCAGTTTATTAAGCGGAAGACACGAGACCCAGTACTTC
CASSLLSGRHETQYF
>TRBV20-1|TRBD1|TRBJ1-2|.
TGCAGTGCCCCGGACAGGGGGCCTGGCTACACCTTC
CSAPDRGPGYTF
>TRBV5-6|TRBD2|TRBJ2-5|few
TGTGCCAGCAGCTTTCGGGAGGGCGGCCAAGAGACCCAGTACTTC
CASSFREGGQETQYF
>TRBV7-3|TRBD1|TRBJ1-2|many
TGTGCCAGCAGCTTAACGGCGACAGGGGCAAATTATGGAGGCTACACCTTC
CASSLTATGANYGGYTF
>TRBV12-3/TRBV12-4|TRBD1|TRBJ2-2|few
TGTGCCAGCAGTTTTGTGACCGGGACAGTAACCGGGGAGCTGTTTTTT
CASSFVTGTVTGELFF